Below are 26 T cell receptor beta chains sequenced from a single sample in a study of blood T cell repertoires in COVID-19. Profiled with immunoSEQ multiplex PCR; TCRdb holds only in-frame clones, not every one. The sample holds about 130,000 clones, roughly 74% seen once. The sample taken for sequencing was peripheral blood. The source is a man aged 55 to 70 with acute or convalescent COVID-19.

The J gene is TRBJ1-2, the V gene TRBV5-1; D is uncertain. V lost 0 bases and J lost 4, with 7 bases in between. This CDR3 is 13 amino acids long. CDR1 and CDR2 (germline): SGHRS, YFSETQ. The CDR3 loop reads CASSLDIIYGYTF. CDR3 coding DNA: TGCGCCAGCAGCTTGGACATCATCTATGGCTACACCTTC.

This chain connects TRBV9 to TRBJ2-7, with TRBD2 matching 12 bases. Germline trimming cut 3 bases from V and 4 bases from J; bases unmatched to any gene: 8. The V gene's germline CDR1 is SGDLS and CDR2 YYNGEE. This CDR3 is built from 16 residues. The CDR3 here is CASSAGLAGFWYEQYF. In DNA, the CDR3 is TGTGCCAGCAGCGCGGGACTAGCGGGCTTTTGGTACGAGCAGTACTTC.

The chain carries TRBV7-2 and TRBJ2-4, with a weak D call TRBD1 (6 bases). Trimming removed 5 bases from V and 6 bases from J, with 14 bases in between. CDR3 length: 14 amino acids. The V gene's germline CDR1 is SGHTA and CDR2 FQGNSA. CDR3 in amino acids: CASSVGGASNIQYF. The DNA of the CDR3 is TGTGCCAGCAGCGTTGGGGGCGCGTCAAACATTCAGTACTTC.

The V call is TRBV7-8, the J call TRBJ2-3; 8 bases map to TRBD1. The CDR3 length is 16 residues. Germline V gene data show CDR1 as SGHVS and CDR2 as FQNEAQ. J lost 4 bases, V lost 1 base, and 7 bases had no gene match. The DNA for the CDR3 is TGTGCCAGCAGCTTAGATCTGCCACAGGGGGCAGATACGCAGTATTTT. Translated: CASSLDLPQGADTQYF.

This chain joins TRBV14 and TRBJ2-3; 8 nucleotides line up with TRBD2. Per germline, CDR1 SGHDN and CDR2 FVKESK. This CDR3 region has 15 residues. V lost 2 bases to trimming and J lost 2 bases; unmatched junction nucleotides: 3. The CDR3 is CASSQRGGPTDTQYF. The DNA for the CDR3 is TGTGCCAGCAGCCAACGCGGGGGGCCCACAGATACGCAGTATTTT.

The CDR3 DNA sequence: TGTGCCAGCGTAGCCGGGAGGCCGCCAGATACGCAGTATTTT. Its translation is CASVAGRPPDTQYF. V usage is TRBV2 and J usage is TRBJ2-3; 7 bases are a match to TRBD2. V was pared by 8 bases and J by 4 bases, with 9 bases of the junction left unmatched. The CDR3 sequence is 14 residues long. CDR1 is SNHLY and CDR2 is FYNNEI in the germline V gene.

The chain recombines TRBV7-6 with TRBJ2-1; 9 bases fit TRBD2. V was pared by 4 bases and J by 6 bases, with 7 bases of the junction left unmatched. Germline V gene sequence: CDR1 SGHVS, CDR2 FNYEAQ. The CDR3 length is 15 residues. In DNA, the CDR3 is TGTGCCAGCAGCTCGCCGGGACTAGCTTTCAATGAGCAGTTCTTC. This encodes CASSSPGLAFNEQFF. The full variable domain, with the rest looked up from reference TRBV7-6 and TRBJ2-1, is GAGVSQSPRYKVTKRGQDVALRCDPISGHVSLYWYRQALGQGPEFLTYFNYEAQQDKSGLPNDRFSAERPEGSISTLTIQRTEQRDSAMYRCASSSPGLAFNEQFFGPGTRLTVL.

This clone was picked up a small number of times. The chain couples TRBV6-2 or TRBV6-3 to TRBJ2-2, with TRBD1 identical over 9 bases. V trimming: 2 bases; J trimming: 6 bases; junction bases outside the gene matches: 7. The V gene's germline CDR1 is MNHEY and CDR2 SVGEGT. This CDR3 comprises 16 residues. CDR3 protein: CASSYHTRQGAGELFF. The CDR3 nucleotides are TGTGCCAGCAGTTACCATACCCGACAGGGGGCCGGGGAGCTGTTTTTT.

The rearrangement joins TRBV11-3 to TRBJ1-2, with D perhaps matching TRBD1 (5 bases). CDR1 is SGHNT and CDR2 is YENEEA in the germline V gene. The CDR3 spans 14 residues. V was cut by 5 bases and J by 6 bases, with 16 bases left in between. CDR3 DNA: TGTGCCAGCAGCCGTTTCAGGGATACGGATGGCTACACCTTC. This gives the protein CASSRFRDTDGYTF. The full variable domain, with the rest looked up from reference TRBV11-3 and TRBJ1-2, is EAGVVQSPRYKIIEKKQPVAFWCNPISGHNTLYWYLQNLGQGPELLIRYENEEAVDDSQLPKDRFSAERLKGVDSTLKIQPAELGDSAVYLCASSRFRDTDGYTFGSGTRLTVV.

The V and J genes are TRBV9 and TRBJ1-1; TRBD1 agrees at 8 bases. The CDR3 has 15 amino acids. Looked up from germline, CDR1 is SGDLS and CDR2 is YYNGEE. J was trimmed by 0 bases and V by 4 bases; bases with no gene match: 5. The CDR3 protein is CASSPTTGVNTEAFF. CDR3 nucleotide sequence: TGTGCCAGCAGCCCAACGACAGGGGTGAACACTGAAGCTTTCTTT.

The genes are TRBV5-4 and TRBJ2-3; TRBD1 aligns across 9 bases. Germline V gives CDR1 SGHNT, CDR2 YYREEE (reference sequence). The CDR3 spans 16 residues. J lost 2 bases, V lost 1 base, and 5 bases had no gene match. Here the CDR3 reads CASSLPGQGITDTQYF. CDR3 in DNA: TGTGCCAGCAGCTTGCCCGGACAGGGGATCACAGATACGCAGTATTTT.

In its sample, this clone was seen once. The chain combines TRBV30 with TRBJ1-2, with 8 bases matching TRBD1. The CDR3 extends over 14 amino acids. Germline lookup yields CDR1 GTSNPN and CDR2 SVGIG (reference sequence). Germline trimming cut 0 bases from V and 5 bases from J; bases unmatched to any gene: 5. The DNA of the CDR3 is TGTGCCTGGAGTGTAGTGACAGGGGTTTATGGCTACACCTTC. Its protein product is CAWSVVTGVYGYTF.

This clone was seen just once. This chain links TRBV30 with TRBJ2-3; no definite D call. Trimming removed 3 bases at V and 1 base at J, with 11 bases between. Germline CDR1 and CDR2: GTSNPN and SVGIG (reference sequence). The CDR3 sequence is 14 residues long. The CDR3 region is CAWSSNTGTDTQYF. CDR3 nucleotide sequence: TGTGCCTGGAGCTCTAATACAGGCACAGATACGCAGTATTTT.

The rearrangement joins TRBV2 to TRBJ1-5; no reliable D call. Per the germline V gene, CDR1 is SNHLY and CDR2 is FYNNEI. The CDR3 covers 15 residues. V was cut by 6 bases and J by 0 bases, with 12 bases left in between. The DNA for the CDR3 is TGTGCCAGCAGATCCTCCGCAGATAGCAATCAGCCCCAGCATTTT. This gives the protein CASRSSADSNQPQHF.

CDR3 sequence reads: CASSSLTGNEQYF. DNA for the CDR3: TGTGCCAGCAGTTCCCTAACCGGTAACGAGCAGTACTTC. The chain employs TRBV6-1 and TRBJ2-7, with D hard to call. The CDR3 runs to 13 residues. The ends were cut back, 5 bases at V and 5 bases at J, with 13 bases in the middle. Germline CDR1 MNHNS, CDR2 SASEGT.

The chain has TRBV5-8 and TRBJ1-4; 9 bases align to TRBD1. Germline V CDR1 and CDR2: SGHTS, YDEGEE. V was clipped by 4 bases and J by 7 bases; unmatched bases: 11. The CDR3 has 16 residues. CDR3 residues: CASSQTGGTTGEKLFF. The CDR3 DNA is TGTGCCAGCAGCCAAACAGGGGGCACTACCGGTGAAAAACTGTTTTTT. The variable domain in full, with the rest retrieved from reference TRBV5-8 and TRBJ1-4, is EAGVTQSPTHLIKTRGQQATLRCSPISGHTSVYWYQQALGLGLQFLLWYDEGEERNRGNFPPRFSGRQFPNYSSELNVNALELEDSALYLCASSQTGGTTGEKLFFGSGTQLSVL.

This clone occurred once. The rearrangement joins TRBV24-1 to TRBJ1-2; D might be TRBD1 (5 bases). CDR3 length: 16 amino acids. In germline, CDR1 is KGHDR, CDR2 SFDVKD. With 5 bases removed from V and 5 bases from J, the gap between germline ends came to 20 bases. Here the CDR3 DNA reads TGTGCCACCAGTGCCGAAGCGGGGACGCTCATATATGGCTACACCTTC. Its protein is CATSAEAGTLIYGYTF.

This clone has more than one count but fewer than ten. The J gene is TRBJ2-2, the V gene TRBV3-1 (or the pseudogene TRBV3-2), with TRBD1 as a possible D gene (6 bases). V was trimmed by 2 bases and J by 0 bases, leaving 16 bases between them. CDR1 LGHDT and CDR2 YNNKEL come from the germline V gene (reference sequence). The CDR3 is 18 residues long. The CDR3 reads CASSQRRTGPSNTGELFF. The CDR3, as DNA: TGTGCCAGCAGCCAACGGCGAACAGGGCCCTCGAACACCGGGGAGCTGTTTTTT.

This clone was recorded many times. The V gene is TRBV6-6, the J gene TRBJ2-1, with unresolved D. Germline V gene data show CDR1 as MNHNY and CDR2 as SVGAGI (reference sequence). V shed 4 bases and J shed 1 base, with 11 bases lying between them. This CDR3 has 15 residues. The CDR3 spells CASSSHSFSYNEQFF. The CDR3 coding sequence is TGTGCCAGCAGTTCCCACAGCTTTTCCTACAATGAGCAGTTCTTC.

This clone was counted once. The CDR3 loop reads CAISERGTSRVADTQYF. DNA of the CDR3: TGTGCCATCAGTGAGCGGGGGACTAGCAGGGTCGCTGATACGCAGTATTTT. This sequence joins TRBV10-3 and TRBJ2-3; 9 bases align to TRBD2. V shed 2 bases and J 6 bases; nucleotides not matched to a gene: 12. Germline CDR1 ENHRY, CDR2 SYGVKD. This CDR3 has 17 amino acids.

CDR3 sequence reads: CASSPPHHSNEQYF. The CDR3 coding sequence is TGTGCCAGCAGCCCCCCCCACCACTCGAATGAGCAGTACTTC. This sequence joins TRBV7-2 and TRBJ2-7; the D is unclear. Germline-derived CDR1 and CDR2 are SGHTA and FQGNSA. The CDR3 covers 14 residues. V dropped 5 bases and J dropped 7 bases, with 18 bases sitting between them.

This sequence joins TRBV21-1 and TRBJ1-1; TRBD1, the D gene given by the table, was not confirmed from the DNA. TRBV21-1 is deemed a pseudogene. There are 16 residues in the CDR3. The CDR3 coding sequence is TGTGCCAGCAGCGAACCGCTTTGGCGCAGGAACCCTGAAGCTTTCTTT. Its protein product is CASSEPLWRRNPEAFF.

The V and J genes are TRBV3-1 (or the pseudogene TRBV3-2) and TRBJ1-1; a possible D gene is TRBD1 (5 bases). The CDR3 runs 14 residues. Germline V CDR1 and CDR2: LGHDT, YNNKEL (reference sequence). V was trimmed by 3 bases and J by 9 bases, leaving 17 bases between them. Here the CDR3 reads CASSHKASTGKAFF. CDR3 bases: TGTGCCAGCAGCCATAAGGCGAGCACAGGAAAAGCTTTCTTT.

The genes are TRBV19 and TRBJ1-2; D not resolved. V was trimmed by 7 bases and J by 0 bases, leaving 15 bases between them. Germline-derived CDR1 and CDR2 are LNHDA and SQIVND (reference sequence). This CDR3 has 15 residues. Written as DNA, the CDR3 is TGTGCCAGTAATAAGCCGCGTGGTTCTAACTATGGCTACACCTTC. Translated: CASNKPRGSNYGYTF.

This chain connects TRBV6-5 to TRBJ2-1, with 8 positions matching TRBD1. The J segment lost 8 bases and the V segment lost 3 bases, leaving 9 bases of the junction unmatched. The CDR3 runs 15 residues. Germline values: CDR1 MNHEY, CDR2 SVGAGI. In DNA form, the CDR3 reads TGTGCCAGCAGTTATTACGGACAGGGCGAGGATGAGCAGTTCTTC. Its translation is CASSYYGQGEDEQFF.

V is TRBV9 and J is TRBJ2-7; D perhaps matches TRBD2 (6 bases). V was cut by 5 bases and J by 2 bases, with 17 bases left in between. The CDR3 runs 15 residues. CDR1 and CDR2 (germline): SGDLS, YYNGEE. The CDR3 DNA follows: TGTGCCAGCAGTCCAGAGCCGGGAGTCACCTACGAGCAGTACTTC. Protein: CASSPEPGVTYEQYF.